Each of the 32 T cell receptor beta chains below was sequenced from the same sample in a study of cytomegalovirus exposure and HLA in healthy donors. Assay: immunoSEQ multiplex PCR; the TCRdb copy retains only in-frame clones and omits some. The sample has roughly 100,000 clones, 85% to 90% seen once. What was sequenced was PBMCs. The receptors come from a young woman in good health and CMV-seropositive.

This chain connects TRBV18 to TRBJ1-4; D is unresolved. Between the trimmed V and J ends, which lost 3 bases and 3 bases, there was a span of 8 bases. CDR3 size: 14 residues. Germline CDR1 reads KGHSH; CDR2 reads LQKENI. The CDR3 reads CASSPKTPNEKLFF. In DNA, the CDR3 is TGTGCCAGCTCACCGAAGACTCCTAATGAAAAACTGTTTTTT. The whole variable domain, filled in from reference TRBV18 and TRBJ1-4, reads NAGVMQNPRHLVRRRGQEARLRCSPMKGHSHVYWYRQLPEEGLKFMVYLQKENIIDESGMPKERFSAEFPKEGPSILRIQQVVRGDSAAYFCASSPKTPNEKLFFGSGTQLSVL.

This clone was seen a handful of times. This chain connects TRBV6-4 to TRBJ2-1; 9 bases are a match to TRBD1. Germline CDR1 reads MRHNA; CDR2 reads SNTAGT. V shed 3 bases, J shed 5 bases, and the junction held 8 bases outside the gene matches. The CDR3 has 16 amino acids. CDR3 sequence (DNA): TGTGCCAGCAGTGAGGGAGCGGGACAGGGTAACAATGAGCAGTTCTTC. This sequence encodes CASSEGAGQGNNEQFF.

The V gene is TRBV4-1, the J gene TRBJ2-1; 9 bases are a match to TRBD2. The germline V gene encodes CDR1 MGHRA and CDR2 YSYEKL. V was pared by 0 bases and J by 4 bases, with 4 bases of the junction left unmatched. The CDR3 is 16 amino acids. The CDR3 loop reads CASSQDRLAGYNEQFF. CDR3 DNA sequence: TGCGCCAGCAGCCAAGATCGGCTAGCGGGGTACAATGAGCAGTTCTTC.

This clone was counted between two and nine times. The chain has TRBV7-9 and TRBJ1-2; D unresolved. The germline gives CDR1 SEHNR, CDR2 FQNEAQ (reference sequence). V was trimmed by 4 bases and J by 4 bases, leaving 13 bases between them. CDR3 length: 14 residues. CDR3 nucleotides: TGTGCCAGCAGCTCCGCGACACCCGGCTATGGCTACACCTTC. It codes for CASSSATPGYGYTF.

The V gene is TRBV19, the J gene TRBJ2-5, with a tentative D call TRBD2 (6 bases). Germline values: CDR1 LNHDA, CDR2 SQIVND (reference sequence). The CDR3 is 13 residues long. V lost 5 bases, J lost 5 bases, and 12 bases lay in between. CDR3 bases: TGTGCCAGTAGTTGGGGACGGGGGGAGACCCAGTACTTC. Its protein is CASSWGRGETQYF.

The chain has TRBV6-4 and TRBJ2-3; D may be TRBD2 (5 bases). The CDR3 is 15 residues long. The ends were cut back, 3 bases at V and 0 bases at J, with 10 bases in the middle. CDR1 and CDR2 from the germline V gene are MRHNA and SNTAGT. The CDR3 spells CASSEASGSTDTQYF. In nucleotides, the CDR3 is TGTGCCAGCAGTGAGGCGTCGGGAAGCACAGATACGCAGTATTTT.

Only a few counts were recorded for this clone. The chain is built from TRBV7-9 and TRBJ2-7, with TRBD1 identical over 8 bases. Germline assignment: CDR1 SEHNR and CDR2 FQNEAQ (reference sequence). V shed 7 bases and J 5 bases; nucleotides not matched to a gene: 1. The CDR3 loop spans 11 amino acids. The CDR3, as DNA: TGTGCCAGCAAGACAGGGGACGAGCAGTACTTC. Its translation: CASKTGDEQYF.

The V and J genes are TRBV30 and TRBJ2-3, with TRBD2 as a possible D gene (6 bases). Germline lookup yields CDR1 GTSNPN and CDR2 SVGIG (reference sequence). This CDR3 is built from 13 residues. The V and J ends lost 4 bases and 4 bases respectively, with 12 bases between them. In nucleotides, the CDR3 is TGTGCCTGGACCCGGGGGTTAGCAGATACGCAGTATTTT. It is translated as CAWTRGLADTQYF. The whole variable domain, remainder taken from reference TRBV30 and TRBJ2-3, is SQTIHQWPATLVQPVGSPLSLECTVEGTSNPNLYWYRQAAGRGLQLLFYSVGIGQISSEVPQNLSASRPQDRQFILSSKKLLLSDSGFYLCAWTRGLADTQYFGPGTRLTVL.

V gene TRBV25-1 combines with J gene TRBJ2-7; tentatively, D is TRBD1 (6 bases). V lost 7 bases, J lost 0 bases, and 10 bases lay in between. The CDR3 totals 13 residues. The germline gives CDR1 MGHDK, CDR2 SYGVNS. The CDR3 DNA follows: TGTGCCAGCACCGGGACACACTCCTACGAGCAGTACTTC. Its protein product is CASTGTHSYEQYF.

The chain joins TRBV27 to TRBJ1-2, with D maybe TRBD1 (5 bases). The germline CDR1 and CDR2 sequences are MNHEY and SMNVEV (reference sequence). This CDR3 region has 15 residues. Trimming removed 3 bases at V and 6 bases at J, with 17 bases between. The CDR3 bases are TGTGCCAGCAGTTTTCGTCGGGGGAAAGAAGATGGCTACACCTTC. This sequence encodes CASSFRRGKEDGYTF.

V is TRBV29-1 and J is TRBJ2-7, with TRBD1 as a possible D gene (6 bases). The CDR3 loop spans 13 amino acids. CDR1 and CDR2 from the germline V gene are SQVTM and ANQGSEA. Trimming stripped 5 bases from V and 1 base from J, with 12 bases between. The CDR3 region has the DNA TGCAGCGTTCGCGGACAGTTTTCCTACGAGCAGTACTTC. Translation: CSVRGQFSYEQYF.

The V call is TRBV19, the J call TRBJ1-6, with 11 nucleotides matching TRBD1. Germline trimming cut 7 bases from V and 9 bases from J; bases unmatched to any gene: 2. CDR3 length: 13 residues. Germline CDR1 and CDR2: LNHDA and SQIVND (reference sequence). DNA of the CDR3: TGTGCCAGTAAGGGGACAGGGGGTTCACCCCTCCACTTT. It encodes CASKGTGGSPLHF.

V gene TRBV5-8 combines with J gene TRBJ1-4; D uncertain. V lost 4 bases and J lost 6, with 19 bases in between. The CDR3 loop spans 16 amino acids. Germline V lookup: CDR1 SGHTS, CDR2 YDEGEE. The CDR3: CASSPPSPLSDEKLFF. CDR3 nucleotide sequence: TGTGCCAGCAGCCCTCCGAGTCCCCTCTCGGATGAAAAACTGTTTTTT.

J is TRBJ2-5 and V is TRBV28, with D perhaps TRBD1 (6 bases). Germline V gives CDR1 MDHEN, CDR2 SYDVKM. Trimming cost V 4 bases and J 5 bases, with 14 bases left between them. The CDR3 consists of 14 residues. CDR3 nucleotide sequence: TGTGCCAGCAGTTCACAGGGTTCGTGGGAGACCCAGTACTTC. The encoded protein is CASSSQGSWETQYF. Full variable domain (missing parts from reference TRBV28 and TRBJ2-5): DVKVTQSSRYLVKRTGEKVFLECVQDMDHENMFWYRQDPGLGLRLIYFSYDVKMKEKGDIPEGYSVSREKKERFSLILESASTNQTSMYLCASSSQGSWETQYFGPGTRLLVL.

The genes are TRBV11-3 and TRBJ2-1, with a weak D call TRBD1 (6 bases). This CDR3 comprises 14 residues. Trimming pared 4 bases from V and 9 bases from J, leaving 16 bases between. The germline V gene encodes CDR1 SGHNT and CDR2 YENEEA. The CDR3 reads CASSSSAARGEQFF. The CDR3 DNA reads as TGTGCCAGCAGCTCCTCTGCGGCCAGGGGTGAGCAGTTCTTC.

This clone was seen a single time. The same CDR3 is also encoded by other DNA sequences in this sample. For the CDR3, the DNA is TGTGCCAGCAGTCTCGACACCTACGAGCAGTACTTC. As protein: CASSLDTYEQYF. The chain is built from TRBV11-3 and TRBJ2-7; D not certain. Trimming removed 6 bases at V and 2 bases at J, with 8 bases between. The CDR3 contains 12 residues. Germline V CDR1 and CDR2: SGHNT, YENEEA.

The rearrangement joins TRBV5-4 to TRBJ2-1, with TRBD2 matching 8 bases. Trimming removed 1 base from V and 0 bases from J; junction bases left unmatched: 6. The CDR3 spans 17 residues. From germline, CDR1 is SGHNT and CDR2 YYREEE (reference sequence). The CDR3 region has the DNA TGTGCCAGCAGCTTGAGACTAGCGTCGTACTCCTACAATGAGCAGTTCTTC. Translating gives CASSLRLASYSYNEQFF. The whole variable domain, filled in from reference TRBV5-4 and TRBJ2-1, reads ETGVTQSPTHLIKTRGQQVTLRCSSQSGHNTVSWYQQALGQGPQFIFQYYREEENGRGNFPPRFSGLQFPNYSSELNVNALELDDSALYLCASSLRLASYSYNEQFFGPGTRLTVL.

The chain combines TRBV4-1 with TRBJ2-5; D might be TRBD2 (5 bases). Trimming took 1 base from V and 5 from J, leaving 11 bases between them. Germline CDR1 is MGHRA and CDR2 is YSYEKL. CDR3 length equals 14 residues. DNA for the CDR3: TGCGCCAGCAGCCAAGTCACGGGAAGCGAGACCCAGTACTTC. Its protein product is CASSQVTGSETQYF.

The J gene is TRBJ1-6, the V gene TRBV28; 9 positions agree with TRBD1. CDR1 is MDHEN and CDR2 is SYDVKM in the germline V gene. This CDR3 comprises 15 residues. The junction had 4 bases not matched to a gene; V was cut back by 5 bases and J by 5 bases. The CDR3: CASSAWTGDNSPLHF. Written as DNA, the CDR3 is TGTGCCAGCAGTGCTTGGACAGGGGATAATTCACCCCTCCACTTT.

V gene TRBV15 combines with J gene TRBJ1-5, with 7 bases that match TRBD1. With V trimmed by 5 bases and J by 12 bases, 16 bases remained unmatched. CDR3 length: 15 amino acids. Germline V gene data show CDR1 as LNHNV and CDR2 as YYDKDF (reference sequence). The DNA of the CDR3 is TGTGCCACCAGCTTAGACAGGGACCCAGGATCGCTCCAGCATTTT. It yields the protein CATSLDRDPGSLQHF. Combining the CDR3 with reference TRBV15 and TRBJ1-5 gives the whole variable domain DAMVIQNPRYQVTQFGKPVTLSCSQTLNHNVMYWYQQKSSQAPKLLFHYYDKDFNNEADTPDNFQSRRPNTSFCFLDIRSPGLGDTAMYLCATSLDRDPGSLQHFGDGTRLSIL.

The gene calls are TRBV11-2 and TRBJ2-7; perhaps TRBD2 as D (7 bases). The CDR3 consists of 15 residues. Germline V gene data show CDR1 as SGHAT and CDR2 as FQNNGV. V lost 5 bases, J lost 6 bases, and 20 bases lay in between. CDR3 region: CASSQLTRGEGEQYF. The CDR3 nucleotides are TGTGCCAGCAGCCAACTGACGAGGGGGGAGGGCGAGCAGTACTTC.

The chain combines TRBV28 with TRBJ1-2; D uncertain. CDR3 length equals 15 residues. CDR1 is MDHEN, CDR2 SYDVKM, per germline. V was shortened by 5 bases and J by 8 bases, with 21 bases between the two germline ends. For the CDR3, the DNA is TGTGCCAGCAGTGGAGCGGGCCCGGAAGAACGAGGCTACACCTTC. Its translation is CASSGAGPEERGYTF.

The J gene is TRBJ1-5, the V gene TRBV7-9, with D perhaps matching TRBD1 (6 bases). This CDR3 spans 15 amino acids. Trimming cost V 5 bases and J 5 bases, with 16 bases left between them. The germline V gene has CDR1 SEHNR and CDR2 FQNEAQ (reference sequence). The CDR3 DNA reads TGTGCCAGCAGCCCCCAGGGGACAATGGATCAGCCCCAGCATTTT. Its protein is CASSPQGTMDQPQHF. Full variable domain (rest looked up from reference TRBV7-9 and TRBJ1-5): DTGVSQNPRHKITKRGQNVTFRCDPISEHNRLYWYRQTLGQGPEFLTYFQNEAQLEKSRLLSDRFSAERPKGSFSTLEIQRTEQGDSAMYLCASSPQGTMDQPQHFGDGTRLSIL.

The rearrangement links TRBV7-9 to TRBJ1-2; 9 bases are shared with TRBD1. The CDR3 loop spans 13 amino acids. From germline, CDR1 is SEHNR and CDR2 FQNEAQ (reference sequence). V lost 5 bases to trimming and J lost 5 bases; unmatched junction nucleotides: 3. The CDR3 sequence is CASSPGTGYGYTF. The DNA of the CDR3 is TGTGCCAGCAGCCCCGGGACAGGGTATGGCTACACCTTC. The whole variable domain, remainder taken from reference TRBV7-9 and TRBJ1-2, is DTGVSQNPRHKITKRGQNVTFRCDPISEHNRLYWYRQTLGQGPEFLTYFQNEAQLEKSRLLSDRFSAERPKGSFSTLEIQRTEQGDSAMYLCASSPGTGYGYTFGSGTRLTVV.

Note on this clone: An end of the junction does not agree with germline; a read error may underlie this. The chain couples TRBV4-1 to TRBJ2-7; D remains unclear. From germline, CDR1 is MGHRA and CDR2 YSYEKL. This CDR3 has 14 amino acids. The chain's CDR3 is CASSQITVSHEQYF. The CDR3 nucleotides are TGCGCCAGCAGCCAAATTACAGTCTCCCACGAGCAGTACTTC.

This clone is a singleton in its sample. V and J are TRBV19 and TRBJ2-7; D possibly corresponds to TRBD2 (6 bases). The CDR3 has 14 amino acids. V was shortened by 9 bases and J by 3 bases, with 18 bases between the two germline ends. CDR1 is LNHDA and CDR2 is SQIVND in the germline V gene (reference sequence). CDR3 in amino acids: CASKAGTGNYEQYF. For the CDR3, the DNA is TGTGCCAGCAAAGCCGGGACTGGTAACTACGAGCAGTACTTC.

The genes are TRBV2 and TRBJ2-1; the D gene is possibly TRBD2 (6 bases). V was clipped by 10 bases and J by 10 bases, with 17 bases between them. Germline CDR1 reads SNHLY; CDR2 reads FYNNEI. The CDR3 runs 12 residues. The CDR3 coding sequence is TGTGCCACCCCGAAGGCGGCGGGGGAGCAGTTCTTC. It yields the protein CATPKAAGEQFF. The full variable domain, its missing parts supplied by reference TRBV2 and TRBJ2-1, is EPEVTQTPSHQVTQMGQEVILRCVPISNHLYFYWYRQILGQKVEFLVSFYNNEISEKSEIFDDQFSVERPDGSNFTLKIRSTKLEDSAMYFCATPKAAGEQFFGPGTRLTVL.

This clone was detected a few times. This sequence joins TRBV25-1 and TRBJ1-5; TRBD1 is a possible D gene (5 bases). Germline V gene sequence: CDR1 MGHDK, CDR2 SYGVNS. This CDR3 contains 14 residues. With 3 bases removed from V and 5 bases from J, the gap between germline ends came to 11 bases. The CDR3 sequence: CASSDRGRDQPQHF. The CDR3 nucleotides are TGTGCCAGCAGTGATAGGGGCCGGGATCAGCCCCAGCATTTT.

The chain carries TRBV6-5 and TRBJ2-3; 15 bases align to TRBD2. This CDR3 contains 16 residues. Germline-derived CDR1 and CDR2 are MNHEY and SVGAGI. The J segment lost 8 bases and the V segment lost 3 bases, leaving 6 bases of the junction unmatched. The CDR3 region is CASSYGLAGGTATQYF. CDR3 nucleotides: TGTGCCAGCAGTTATGGACTAGCGGGAGGGACGGCTACGCAGTATTTT.

V and J are TRBV15 and TRBJ1-4, with D perhaps TRBD1 (5 bases). Per germline, CDR1 LNHNV and CDR2 YYDKDF (reference sequence). Trimming shortened V by 0 bases and J by 7 bases, and 6 bases separated the two germline ends. This CDR3 has 13 residues. The CDR3 sequence: CATSRDQGEKLFF. The CDR3 DNA follows: TGTGCCACCAGCAGAGATCAGGGTGAAAAACTGTTTTTT.

This chain links TRBV20-1 with TRBJ2-7; D is unresolved. Trimming left V 5 bases short and J 2 bases short, with 4 bases between. Per germline, CDR1 DFQATT and CDR2 SNEGSKA (reference sequence). The length of the CDR3 is 10 residues. The CDR3: CSAAAYEQYF. DNA for the CDR3: TGCAGTGCTGCAGCCTACGAGCAGTACTTC.

This chain links TRBV5-6 with TRBJ2-7, with TRBD1 identical over 7 bases. The CDR3 runs 15 residues. Germline trimming cut 4 bases from V and 0 bases from J; bases unmatched to any gene: 7. CDR1 is SGHDT, CDR2 YYEEEE, per germline. CDR3 in DNA: TGTGCCAGCAGCCCGGAGGCAGGGGGCTCCTACGAGCAGTACTTC. It is translated as CASSPEAGGSYEQYF.